What follows are 6 T cell receptor beta chains derived from one specimen sequenced in a study of a mutant IDH1 vaccine in newly diagnosed glioma. TCRdb's copy holds only in-frame clones and misses some; the assay was immunoSEQ multiplex PCR. The sample has 20,000 to 25,000 clones, 85% to 95% seen once. Time point specified: baseline, week 1 (first vaccination visit). This sample's treatment: pre-vaccination baseline after standard-of-care therapy. The sample in question was PBMCs, obtained from a glioma patient treated with radiotherapy, temozolomide or both. All receptors derive from a man aged 40-49 years with glioma.

This chain connects TRBV7-3 to TRBJ2-3; 12 nucleotides line up with TRBD2. This CDR3 is 16 amino acids long. Germline V lookup: CDR1 SGHTA, CDR2 FQGTGA. V was clipped by 5 bases and J by 4 bases; unmatched bases: 7. The CDR3: CASSLQASGGADTQYF. The DNA of the CDR3 is TGTGCCAGCAGCCTCCAGGCTAGCGGGGGGGCAGATACGCAGTATTTT. The full variable domain, rest sourced from reference TRBV7-3 and TRBJ2-3, is GAGVSQTPSNKVTEKGKYVELRCDPISGHTALYWYRQSLGQGPEFLIYFQGTGAADDSGLPNDRFFAVRPEGSVSTLKIQRTERGDSAVYLCASSLQASGGADTQYFGPGTRLTVL.

The CDR3 DNA sequence: TGTGCCAGCAGCTTGGGAGACTATAATTCACCCCTCCACTTT. Its translation: CASSLGDYNSPLHF. The chain is built from TRBV5-6 and TRBJ1-6; D gene uncertain. CDR3 size: 14 residues. Trimming stripped 0 bases from V and 3 bases from J, with 4 bases between. The germline CDR1 and CDR2 sequences are SGHDT and YYEEEE.

V and J are TRBV5-1 and TRBJ1-2, with TRBD1 matching 8 bases. V gave up 3 bases and J gave up 4 bases; unmatched junction bases: 5. Germline values: CDR1 SGHRS, CDR2 YFSETQ. The CDR3 runs 14 residues. The CDR3 is CASSSGTGAYGYTF. CDR3 DNA: TGCGCCAGCAGCTCCGGGACAGGAGCCTATGGCTACACCTTC.

V and J are TRBV2 and TRBJ1-5; D not resolved. This CDR3 region has 14 residues. Germline V CDR1 and CDR2: SNHLY, FYNNEI. V was cut by 8 bases and J by 2 bases, with 13 bases left in between. CDR3: CASRLPGGNQPQHF. The CDR3, as DNA: TGTGCCAGCCGACTTCCCGGGGGCAATCAGCCCCAGCATTTT.

The chain employs TRBV5-1 and TRBJ2-1, with D possibly being TRBD2 (5 bases). The CDR3 covers 14 residues. The V end lost 0 bases, the J end lost 4 bases, and 8 bases lay between the germline ends. The germline V gene encodes CDR1 SGHRS and CDR2 YFSETQ. Written as DNA, the CDR3 is TGCGCCAGCAGCTTGGGCGGAGGTTACAATGAGCAGTTCTTC. It codes for CASSLGGGYNEQFF.

V gene TRBV6-5 combines with J gene TRBJ1-3; D not certain. Trimming stripped 6 bases from V and 4 bases from J, with 16 bases between. Germline V gene data show CDR1 as MNHEY and CDR2 as SVGAGI. The CDR3 consists of 15 residues. The DNA for the CDR3 is TGTGCCAGCAGAGCCCCGGGCGCGCTCGGAAACACCATATATTTT. It yields the protein CASRAPGALGNTIYF.